This paragraph covers one TCR beta chain sequence. The sample is drawn from a study of T cells in Graves' hyperthyroidism and ophthalmopathy. The source material, RNA transcripts, was used to amplify TCR beta CDR3 regions. Using the HTBI primer set, a first-round RT-PCR was run on the TCR CDR3. TCRdb re-analysed the multiplex PCR reads in MiXCR, keeping a single row per CDR3 protein. The sample lists approximately 320,000 distinct CDR3 sequences, approximately 16% occurring once. Stable disease denoted Graves' hyperthyroidism without ophthalmopathy progression within 18 months. The V gene's germline CDR1 is LGHDT and CDR2 YNNKEL (reference sequence). The V end was cut by 3 bases, the J end by 2 bases, with 19 bases between. This CDR3 is 17 amino acids long.

The chain employs TRBV3-1 and TRBJ1-2; maybe TRBD1 (5 bases). The receptor was isolated from a man aged 25-45 years with Graves' hyperthyroidism. The specimen was blood. CDR3 sequence reads: CASSHVRGAFHNYGYTF. The DNA of the CDR3 is TGTGCCAGCAGCCATGTGCGAGGGGCGTTCCACAACTATGGCTACACCTTC.